Following are 9 T cell receptor beta chains from one sample sequenced in a study of blood T cells in healthy people across ages. Primers used in a second PCR of roughly 7 to 12 cycles were a sample-barcoded 5' primer and a J-beta primer mix. TCRdb re-called the 5' RACE reads with MiXCR, one entry per CDR3 protein. The table shows about 280,000 distinct CDR3 sequences, with 25% to 30% occurring only once. Sample: blood. These receptors were collected from a woman in her 70s in good health.

The chain links TRBV7-2 to TRBJ2-1; D is undetermined. V gave up 1 base and J gave up 11 bases, with 15 bases separating them. CDR1 is SGHTA, CDR2 FQGNSA, per germline. This CDR3 is 14 amino acids long. CDR3 DNA sequence: TGTGCCAGCAGCTTAGGAAGGTCTAAGGATAAGCAGTTCTTC. Translating gives CASSLGRSKDKQFF.

The CDR3, as DNA: TGTGCCAGCAGTGTCTCCACCATGGGCAGGGTGGACGAGCAGTACTTC. Translating it yields CASSVSTMGRVDEQYF. The chain couples TRBV6-1 to TRBJ2-1; TRBD1 is a possible D gene (5 bases). The J call could be wrong; TRBJ2-7 is a better fit for the DNA end. Germline V gene lookup returns CDR1 MNHNS and CDR2 SASEGT. This CDR3 is built from 16 residues.

This clonotype was picked up many times. CDR3 residues: CASSQDTGTGGEKLFF. For the CDR3, the DNA is TGCGCCAGCAGCCAAGATACGGGGACAGGAGGTGAAAAACTGTTTTTT. The rearrangement links TRBV4-3 to TRBJ1-4; TRBD1 matches at 8 bases. The CDR3 consists of 16 residues. Germline V gene data show CDR1 as LGHNA and CDR2 as YSLEER. Losses at the gene ends were 0 bases for V and 7 bases for J; bases not matched to a gene: 7.

This clonotype was detected a few times. This rearrangement joins TRBV10-2 to TRBJ1-1; D gene uncertain. The CDR3 has 12 amino acids. Germline lookup yields CDR1 WSHSY and CDR2 SAAADI. V was pared by 8 bases and J by 0 bases, with 7 bases between. The CDR3 coding sequence is TGCGCCAGCGGGCACTTGAACACTGAAGCTTTCTTT. This codes for CASGHLNTEAFF.

V and J are TRBV20-1 and TRBJ1-2, with D perhaps matching TRBD1 (5 bases). The CDR3 extends over 12 amino acids. V was cut by 2 bases and J by 8 bases, with 12 bases left in between. CDR1 is DFQATT, CDR2 SNEGSKA, per germline (reference sequence). The CDR3 sequence is CSARLQGRGYTF. The CDR3 DNA reads TGCAGTGCTAGATTGCAGGGCCGCGGCTACACCTTC.

A few counts support this clonotype. V is TRBV7-6 and J is TRBJ1-4; 7 bases are shared with TRBD1. Germline CDR1 and CDR2: SGHVS and FNYEAQ. V was clipped by 5 bases and J by 7 bases; unmatched bases: 7. CDR3 size: 14 residues. The CDR3 coding sequence is TGTGCCAGCAGCCCAATTGGACAGGCTGAAAAACTGTTTTTT. It specifies CASSPIGQAEKLFF.

This clonotype was seen only a few times. V usage is TRBV27 and J usage is TRBJ2-1, with D unclear. V lost 3 bases to trimming and J lost 6 bases, with 12 bases between them. CDR3 length: 14 residues. Looked up from germline, CDR1 is MNHEY and CDR2 is SMNVEV (reference sequence). CDR3 in amino acids: CASSLGSPLNEQFF. CDR3 nucleotide sequence: TGTGCCAGCAGTTTGGGCAGTCCCCTCAATGAGCAGTTCTTC.

The V gene is TRBV20-1, the J gene TRBJ1-3; maybe TRBD1 (6 bases). The CDR3 sequence is 19 residues long. The germline V and J ends were trimmed by 0 bases and 0 bases, with 21 bases remaining between them. CDR1 and CDR2 from the germline V gene are DFQATT and SNEGSKA (reference sequence). CDR3 nucleotides: TGCAGTGCTAGAGACCCAGGGGCAGGGCGGCAATACTCTGGAAACACCATATATTTT. Its translation is CSARDPGAGRQYSGNTIYF.

This clonotype was counted between two and nine times. CDR3 region: CSALPVRLGEETQYF. CDR3 nucleotides: TGCAGTGCCCTGCCTGTTCGTTTAGGAGAGGAGACCCAGTACTTC. The chain uses TRBV20-1 and TRBJ2-5; D is uncertain. The ends were cut back, 6 bases at V and 5 bases at J, with 22 bases in the middle. The germline V gene has CDR1 DFQATT and CDR2 SNEGSKA (reference sequence). The CDR3 is 15 residues long.